Each of the 28 T cell receptor beta chains below was sequenced from the same sample in a study of glioma-infiltrating T cells after dendritic cell vaccination. Measured with immunoSEQ multiplex PCR; TCRdb has only the in-frame clones, and not every one. In the table there are under 30,000 clones, just under 90% of which are singletons. Time point defined: after dendritic cell vaccination, including at tumor progression/relapse. Sequences were derived from blood, sampled after dendritic cell vaccination. The receptors come from a human donor with glioblastoma.

The rearrangement joins TRBV6-5 to TRBJ1-2; D might be TRBD1 (5 bases). CDR3 length: 16 amino acids. The germline V gene encodes CDR1 MNHEY and CDR2 SVGAGI. V shed 0 bases and J shed 4 bases, with 15 bases lying between them. CDR3 region: CASSYSNPGAGYGYTF. In DNA, the CDR3 is TGTGCCAGCAGTTACTCGAATCCTGGGGCTGGCTATGGCTACACCTTC.

This sequence joins TRBV7-6 and TRBJ2-2; 7 positions agree with TRBD1. Germline V lookup: CDR1 SGHVS, CDR2 FNYEAQ. This CDR3 is built from 19 residues. The V segment lost 2 bases and the J segment 3 bases; nucleotides outside the gene matches: 15. CDR3 sequence: CASSLFPRGGPKDTGELFF. The CDR3 DNA is TGTGCCAGCAGCTTATTCCCCAGAGGGGGCCCAAAGGACACCGGGGAGCTGTTTTTT. Full variable domain (rest looked up from reference TRBV7-6 and TRBJ2-2): GAGVSQSPRYKVTKRGQDVALRCDPISGHVSLYWYRQALGQGPEFLTYFNYEAQQDKSGLPNDRFSAERPEGSISTLTIQRTEQRDSAMYRCASSLFPRGGPKDTGELFFGEGSRLTVL.

This clone has only a few counts. The rearrangement links TRBV10-2 to TRBJ2-1; 14 bases map to TRBD2. J gave up 9 bases and V 7 bases, and 11 bases lay outside the gene matches. CDR1 WSHSY and CDR2 SAAADI come from the germline V gene. The CDR3 is 16 amino acids. The chain's CDR3 is CASTSGTSGGPGEQFF. As DNA, the CDR3 is TGCGCCAGCACCTCGGGGACTAGCGGGGGCCCCGGTGAGCAGTTCTTC.

V and J are TRBV7-8 and TRBJ2-1; 10 bases align to TRBD2. The CDR3 is 15 residues long. V was clipped by 4 bases and J by 6 bases; unmatched bases: 6. Germline CDR1 SGHVS, CDR2 FQNEAQ. CDR3 nucleotides: TGTGCCAGCAGCTCTTTAGCGGGGGGCCTCAATGAGCAGTTCTTC. Its protein is CASSSLAGGLNEQFF.

This chain connects TRBV6-5 to TRBJ1-6; a possible D gene is TRBD1 (6 bases). This CDR3 is built from 16 residues. From germline, CDR1 is MNHEY and CDR2 SVGAGI. V shed 2 bases and J shed 4 bases, with 12 bases lying between them. DNA of the CDR3: TGTGCCAGCAGTTACCTAGGACAGTCTTATAATTCACCCCTCCACTTT. Residues: CASSYLGQSYNSPLHF.

The genes are TRBV6-5 and TRBJ2-3, with a weak D call TRBD2 (6 bases). Germline V gives CDR1 MNHEY, CDR2 SVGAGI. The CDR3 extends over 12 amino acids. Trimming cost V 8 bases and J 3 bases, with 9 bases left between them. The DNA of the CDR3 is TGTGCCAGCGGGAGGCGAACAGATACGCAGTATTTT. Its translation: CASGRRTDTQYF.

This chain uses TRBV7-2 with TRBJ1-6; 12 positions agree with TRBD1. In germline, CDR1 is SGHTA, CDR2 FQGNSA. This CDR3 region has 15 residues. J was trimmed by 10 bases and V by 5 bases; bases with no gene match: 6. DNA of the CDR3: TGTGCCAGCAGCACAATGGGACAGGGGGCCTCACCCCTCCACTTT. Protein sequence: CASSTMGQGASPLHF.

This sequence joins TRBV7-2 and TRBJ1-1, with 7 positions matching TRBD1. Germline V gives CDR1 SGHTA, CDR2 FQGNSA. With V trimmed by 5 bases and J by 2 bases, 5 bases remained unmatched. CDR3 size: 14 residues. CDR3 loop: CASSAGTANTEAFF. The CDR3 DNA follows: TGTGCCAGCAGCGCAGGGACAGCCAACACTGAAGCTTTCTTT.

V gene TRBV2 combines with J gene TRBJ2-5; 7 nucleotides agree with TRBD1. This CDR3 has 14 amino acids. Germline values: CDR1 SNHLY, CDR2 FYNNEI. Trimming took 11 bases from V and 0 from J; bases not matched to a gene: 9. The CDR3: CAPRGGRYQETQYF. The DNA for the CDR3 is TGTGCCCCCAGAGGGGGCAGATACCAAGAGACCCAGTACTTC.

V usage is TRBV10-2 and J usage is TRBJ1-1; 10 bases agree with TRBD1. Trimming took 5 bases from V and 3 from J; bases not matched to a gene: 3. Germline loops: CDR1 WSHSY, CDR2 SAAADI. CDR3 length: 14 residues. The CDR3 DNA follows: TGCGCCAGCAGTTCGGACAGGGGGTACACTGAAGCTTTCTTT. Amino acids: CASSSDRGYTEAFF.

V and J are TRBV29-1 and TRBJ1-5, with D hard to call. Trimming removed 4 bases at V and 0 bases at J, with 7 bases between. Looked up from germline, CDR1 is SQVTM and CDR2 is ANQGSEA. The CDR3 covers 13 residues. CDR3 amino acids: CSVGGNSNQPQHF. The CDR3 DNA reads TGCAGCGTTGGAGGAAATAGCAATCAGCCCCAGCATTTT.

This chain links TRBV5-1 with TRBJ1-1; 8 nucleotides match TRBD1. Germline values: CDR1 SGHRS, CDR2 YFSETQ. Trimming cost V 2 bases and J 5 bases; bases outside gene matches: 11. The CDR3 contains 16 residues. CDR3 nucleotides: TGCGCCAGCAGCTTTCAAACAGGGGGAGTTAAGACTGAAGCTTTCTTT. It yields the protein CASSFQTGGVKTEAFF. The variable domain in full, with the rest retrieved from reference TRBV5-1 and TRBJ1-1, is KAGVTQTPRYLIKTRGQQVTLSCSPISGHRSVSWYQQTPGQGLQFLFEYFSETQRNKGNFPGRFSGRQFSNSRSEMNVSTLELGDSALYLCASSFQTGGVKTEAFFGQGTRLTVV.

This clone showed up just once. The rearrangement uses TRBV19 and TRBJ2-2, with D possibly being TRBD2 (8 bases). The germline CDR1 and CDR2 sequences are LNHDA and SQIVND (reference sequence). V shed 5 bases and J shed 6 bases, with 22 bases lying between them. The CDR3 runs to 17 residues. The CDR3 here is CASSPTGGGGSAGELFF. The CDR3 DNA sequence: TGTGCCAGTAGTCCAACGGGAGGGGGCGGATCCGCCGGGGAGCTGTTTTTT.

The V call is TRBV7-2, the J call TRBJ1-1, with 8 bases matching TRBD1. The length of the CDR3 is 12 residues. Trimming cost V 5 bases and J 8 bases; bases outside gene matches: 4. Germline CDR1 reads SGHTA; CDR2 reads FQGNSA. The CDR3: CASSKDRVEAFF. For the CDR3, the DNA is TGTGCCAGCAGCAAGGACAGGGTCGAAGCTTTCTTT.

The rearrangement uses TRBV4-1 and TRBJ1-3; 10 positions agree with TRBD1. This CDR3 spans 16 amino acids. Looked up from germline, CDR1 is MGHRA and CDR2 is YSYEKL. With 2 bases clipped from V and 2 bases from J, the junction kept 3 bases outside the gene matches. CDR3 DNA sequence: TGCGCCAGCAGCCAACCGGGACAGGGGACTGGAAACACCATATATTTT. Its translation: CASSQPGQGTGNTIYF.

The chain links TRBV18 to TRBJ1-2; D uncertain. Trimming shortened V by 1 base and J by 8 bases, and 11 bases separated the two germline ends. This CDR3 region has 13 residues. Germline CDR1 and CDR2: KGHSH and LQKENI. CDR3 residues: CASSPLGTQGYTF. CDR3 coding DNA: TGTGCCAGCTCACCACTTGGTACCCAGGGCTACACCTTC.

This clone was seen a few times. The chain combines TRBV23-1 with TRBJ2-5; D gene unclear. TRBV23-1 is given ORF status, its function remaining uncertain. The CDR3 extends over 16 amino acids. Trimming cost V 2 bases and J 0 bases, with 13 bases left between them. The chain's CDR3 is CASSQNPGSNQETQYF. In nucleotides, the CDR3 is TGCGCCAGCAGTCAAAATCCCGGGTCCAACCAAGAGACCCAGTACTTC.

This rearrangement joins TRBV11-2 to TRBJ1-5, with a tentative D call TRBD1 (5 bases). Germline CDR1 reads SGHAT; CDR2 reads FQNNGV. Trimming pared 5 bases from V and 0 bases from J, leaving 11 bases between. CDR3 size: 15 residues. In DNA form, the CDR3 reads TGTGCCAGCAGCCAGGATACAGGTAGCAATCAGCCCCAGCATTTT. Its translation: CASSQDTGSNQPQHF. Full variable domain (missing parts from reference TRBV11-2 and TRBJ1-5): EAGVAQSPRYKIIEKRQSVAFWCNPISGHATLYWYQQILGQGPKLLIQFQNNGVVDDSQLPKDRFSAERLKGVDSTLKIQPAKLEDSAVYLCASSQDTGSNQPQHFGDGTRLSIL.

The chain couples TRBV29-1 to TRBJ1-2; 10 bases match TRBD1. The CDR3 length is 13 residues. Germline CDR1 is SQVTM and CDR2 is ANQGSEA. The CDR3 region is CSDSGQGRHGYTF. In DNA form, the CDR3 reads TGCAGTGATTCGGGACAGGGGCGGCATGGCTACACCTTC.

The rearrangement uses TRBV6-5 and TRBJ2-7; D perhaps matches TRBD1 (5 bases). From germline, CDR1 is MNHEY and CDR2 SVGAGI. V was trimmed by 1 base and J by 3 bases, leaving 10 bases between them. This CDR3 comprises 14 residues. CDR3 coding DNA: TGTGCCAGCAGTTACTACGGGCAGGGCTACGAGCAGTACTTC. Protein sequence: CASSYYGQGYEQYF.

This sequence joins TRBV4-2 and TRBJ2-7; 7 positions match TRBD1. Germline trimming cut 1 base from V and 3 bases from J; bases unmatched to any gene: 6. The CDR3 sequence is 15 residues long. Germline CDR1 LGHNA, CDR2 YNFKEQ. This CDR3 reads CASSQGGTVNYEQYF. The CDR3 bases are TGTGCCAGCAGCCAAGGGGGGACAGTAAACTACGAGCAGTACTTC.

This chain uses TRBV30 with TRBJ2-1, with D possibly matching TRBD2 (5 bases). Deletions cut 2 bases from V and 0 bases from J, with 11 bases between. Germline CDR1 is GTSNPN and CDR2 is SVGIG (reference sequence). CDR3 size: 15 residues. The CDR3 loop reads CAWSRKRSSYNEQFF. The CDR3 DNA follows: TGTGCCTGGAGTAGAAAGCGGTCCTCCTACAATGAGCAGTTCTTC.

A word on this clone: Relative to the germline gene, one junction end is altered; a read error may explain this. J is TRBJ1-3 and V is TRBV19; D uncertain. Germline V gene lookup returns CDR1 LNHDA and CDR2 SQIVND (reference sequence). The CDR3 covers 13 residues. The CDR3 DNA follows: TGTGCCAGAACCTCACAGCTCTGGAAACACCATATATTT. Protein sequence: CARTSQLWKHHIF.

The table lists this clone with a few counts. The chain uses TRBV4-2 and TRBJ2-1; 9 positions match TRBD2. The ends lost 1 base at V and 4 bases at J; junction bases unmatched: 2. Germline V gene lookup returns CDR1 LGHNA and CDR2 YNFKEQ. This CDR3 has 15 residues. This chain's CDR3 is CASSQGAGGYNEQFF. The CDR3 nucleotides are TGTGCCAGCAGCCAAGGAGCGGGGGGTTACAATGAGCAGTTCTTC.

CDR3 sequence: CAWCGGTGYAAEAFF. Written as DNA, the CDR3 is TGTGCCTGGTGCGGCGGGACAGGGTACGCGGCTGAAGCTTTCTTT. The chain combines TRBV30 with TRBJ1-1; 9 bases fit TRBD1. Germline V gene lookup returns CDR1 GTSNPN and CDR2 SVGIG (reference sequence). Trimming cost V 5 bases and J 6 bases; bases outside gene matches: 13. This CDR3 comprises 15 residues.

Concerning this clone: One end of the junction fails to match germline, which may point to a read error. This chain links TRBV7-7 with TRBJ2-3; 7 positions match TRBD1. This CDR3 spans 14 amino acids. Germline V gene data show CDR1 as SSHAT and CDR2 as FNYEAQ (reference sequence). In nucleotides, the CDR3 is TGTGCTAGCAGCGCGACAGGGACCACAGATACGCAGTATTTT. Amino acid sequence: CASSATGTTDTQYF.

This chain links TRBV30 with TRBJ2-1, with 9 bases identical to TRBD2. With V trimmed by 5 bases and J by 6 bases, 17 bases remained unmatched. The CDR3 is 17 residues long. The germline V gene encodes CDR1 GTSNPN and CDR2 SVGIG (reference sequence). CDR3 DNA sequence: TGTGCCTGGGACTCCCTAGGCGGGACTAGCCCTTCCAATGAGCAGTTCTTC. Protein product: CAWDSLGGTSPSNEQFF.

This sequence joins TRBV11-2 and TRBJ2-3; D is possibly TRBD1 (6 bases). V shed 1 base and J shed 3 bases, with 8 bases lying between them. This CDR3 region has 14 residues. Germline values: CDR1 SGHAT, CDR2 FQNNGV. This CDR3 reads CASSLVGGTDTQYF. The CDR3 region has the DNA TGTGCCAGCAGCTTAGTAGGGGGTACAGATACGCAGTATTTT.